Following are 22 T cell receptor beta chains from one sample sequenced in a study of chemoradiotherapy in HPV16-positive cancers. The data were produced by immunoSEQ multiplex PCR, yet TCRdb's version contains in-frame clones alone and is incomplete. The data show over a thousand clones, roughly 84% seen once. Sequenced material: tumor tissue, taken from a patient who underwent chemoradiotherapy. The receptors come from a human donor with HPV-associated anogenital cancer.

The chain links TRBV9 to TRBJ2-7; tentative D call: TRBD2 (7 bases). CDR3 size: 15 residues. Between the trimmed V and J ends, which lost 0 bases and 6 bases, there was a span of 16 bases. Germline CDR1 is SGDLS and CDR2 is YYNGEE. The CDR3 DNA is TGTGCCAGCAGCGTAGCTAGGGGGGGTCTAAGCGAGCAGTACTTC. As protein: CASSVARGGLSEQYF.

The J gene is TRBJ2-3, the V gene TRBV7-6, with D unresolved. The CDR3 sequence is 14 residues long. The V gene's germline CDR1 is SGHVS and CDR2 FNYEAQ. V dropped 1 base and J dropped 2 bases, with 7 bases sitting between them. CDR3: CASSLVSNTDTQYF. The CDR3 DNA reads TGTGCCAGCAGCTTAGTTAGCAACACAGATACGCAGTATTTT.

The rearrangement uses TRBV28 and TRBJ2-3, with D hard to call. Trimming left V 10 bases short and J 2 bases short, with 13 bases between. The CDR3 contains 13 residues. Germline lookup yields CDR1 MDHEN and CDR2 SYDVKM. In nucleotides, the CDR3 is TGTGCCACCACCAACAAGATCACAGATACGCAGTATTTT. Translating gives CATTNKITDTQYF. Using reference TRBV28 and TRBJ2-3 for the parts outside the CDR3, the full variable domain is DVKVTQSSRYLVKRTGEKVFLECVQDMDHENMFWYRQDPGLGLRLIYFSYDVKMKEKGDIPEGYSVSREKKERFSLILESASTNQTSMYLCATTNKITDTQYFGPGTRLTVL.

CDR3 in amino acids: CASYRVGRGSTETQYF. CDR3 nucleotides: TGTGCCAGCTACCGGGTGGGGCGGGGATCCACAGAGACCCAGTACTTC. The chain carries TRBV5-6 and TRBJ2-5; D may be TRBD2 (6 bases). The germline CDR1 and CDR2 sequences are SGHDT and YYEEEE. Between the trimmed V and J ends, which lost 7 bases and 4 bases, there was a span of 23 bases. The CDR3 sequence is 16 residues long.

The V and J genes are TRBV7-9 and TRBJ2-3; D perhaps matches TRBD1 (5 bases). Trimming removed 8 bases at V and 3 bases at J, with 9 bases between. This CDR3 spans 12 amino acids. Looked up from germline, CDR1 is SEHNR and CDR2 is FQNEAQ (reference sequence). The CDR3 region has the DNA TGTGCCAGCCTAAGGGGAACAGATACGCAGTATTTT. The encoded protein is CASLRGTDTQYF.

This clone came up once. This chain uses TRBV6-6 with TRBJ2-2; D gene ambiguous. The V and J ends lost 11 bases and 6 bases respectively, with 19 bases between them. CDR3 size: 14 residues. CDR1 MNHNY and CDR2 SVGAGI come from the germline V gene (reference sequence). CDR3 in DNA: TGTGCCGGGAACACCGGGCACCGGGCCGGGGAGCTGTTTTTT. It codes for CAGNTGHRAGELFF.

V and J are TRBV4-1 and TRBJ1-1; D is perhaps TRBD1 (6 bases). V was clipped by 4 bases and J by 8 bases, with 11 bases between them. Germline values: CDR1 MGHRA, CDR2 YSYEKL. CDR3 length: 12 residues. The DNA of the CDR3 is TGCGCCAGCAGCCCGACTGGACAGGAAGCTTTCTTT. It is translated as CASSPTGQEAFF.

The chain links TRBV6-1 to TRBJ2-7, with TRBD2 matching 10 bases. V dropped 3 bases and J dropped 0; count of bases not matched to a gene: 2. CDR1 MNHNS and CDR2 SASEGT come from the germline V gene. This CDR3 comprises 15 residues. In nucleotides, the CDR3 is TGTGCCAGCAGTGAGGCTAGCGGGGGCTCCTACGAGCAGTACTTC. Translating it yields CASSEASGGSYEQYF.

The genes are TRBV11-2 and TRBJ2-3; 8 bases line up with TRBD1. From germline, CDR1 is SGHAT and CDR2 FQNNGV. Unmatched junction bases numbered 6, after V lost 5 bases and J lost 2 bases. The CDR3 spans 15 residues. The CDR3, as DNA: TGTGCCAGCAGCCCGGGACAGGCTCTCACAGATACGCAGTATTTT. Protein product: CASSPGQALTDTQYF.

The chain is built from TRBV2 and TRBJ2-2, with D unclear. Germline CDR1 SNHLY, CDR2 FYNNEI. The CDR3 is made up of 15 amino acids. V dropped 4 bases and J dropped 4 bases, with 13 bases sitting between them. CDR3 bases: TGTGCCAGCAGTGCTGAGCGTTGGACCACCGGGGAGCTGTTTTTT. Protein product: CASSAERWTTGELFF. Looking up the rest from reference TRBV2 and TRBJ2-2 gives the full variable domain: EPEVTQTPSHQVTQMGQEVILRCVPISNHLYFYWYRQILGQKVEFLVSFYNNEISEKSEIFDDQFSVERPDGSNFTLKIRSTKLEDSAMYFCASSAERWTTGELFFGEGSRLTVL.

This chain links TRBV29-1 with TRBJ2-1; 9 bases align to TRBD2. CDR1 and CDR2 from the germline V gene are SQVTM and ANQGSEA. With 0 bases clipped from V and 5 bases from J, the junction kept 8 bases outside the gene matches. The CDR3 extends over 16 amino acids. The CDR3 here is CSVEDGRLAGNNEQFF. DNA for the CDR3: TGCAGCGTTGAAGATGGTAGGCTAGCGGGGAACAATGAGCAGTTCTTC.

The chain couples TRBV28 to TRBJ1-2, with TRBD1 matching 8 bases. This CDR3 is built from 14 residues. Germline lookup yields CDR1 MDHEN and CDR2 SYDVKM. Trimming took 4 bases from V and 5 from J; bases not matched to a gene: 6. The CDR3 sequence is CASSSTGEVYGYTF. CDR3 in DNA: TGTGCCAGCAGTTCGACAGGGGAGGTGTATGGCTACACCTTC.

The sample holds a few counts of this clone. CDR3 sequence reads: CATSRGLAGNTGELFF. CDR3 sequence (DNA): TGTGCCACCAGCAGAGGACTAGCGGGGAACACCGGGGAGCTGTTTTTT. J is TRBJ2-2 and V is TRBV15; 10 positions agree with TRBD2. Trimming took 1 base from V and 1 from J; bases not matched to a gene: 0. The CDR3 covers 16 residues. CDR1 is LNHNV, CDR2 YYDKDF, per germline (reference sequence).

The rearrangement joins TRBV2 to TRBJ1-5; TRBD1 agrees at 9 bases. The germline gives CDR1 SNHLY, CDR2 FYNNEI. Trimming removed 4 bases from V and 4 bases from J; junction bases left unmatched: 2. This CDR3 has 14 residues. This chain's CDR3 is CASSGTGENQPQHF. Written as DNA, the CDR3 is TGTGCCAGCAGTGGGACAGGGGAAAATCAGCCCCAGCATTTT.

V and J are TRBV7-8 and TRBJ1-5; D uncertain. Trimming stripped 3 bases from V and 1 base from J, with 10 bases between. This CDR3 comprises 15 residues. CDR1 and CDR2 from the germline V gene are SGHVS and FQNEAQ. This CDR3 is CASSLDDGSNQPQHF. DNA of the CDR3: TGTGCCAGCAGCTTGGACGATGGAAGCAATCAGCCCCAGCATTTT.

This chain uses TRBV9 with TRBJ1-2; 9 positions agree with TRBD1. There are 15 residues in the CDR3. Losses at the gene ends were 0 bases for V and 2 bases for J; bases not matched to a gene: 2. Per the germline V gene, CDR1 is SGDLS and CDR2 is YYNGEE. The CDR3, as DNA: TGTGCCAGCAGCGTAGATGGGACAGGGAACTATGGCTACACCTTC. Encoded protein: CASSVDGTGNYGYTF. Drawing the rest from reference TRBV9 and TRBJ1-2, the complete variable domain is DSGVTQTPKHLITATGQRVTLRCSPRSGDLSVYWYQQSLDQGLQFLIQYYNGEERAKGNILERFSAQQFPDLHSELNLSSLELGDSALYFCASSVDGTGNYGYTFGSGTRLTVV.

The CDR3 region is CASSEDRTNQPQHF. CDR3 sequence (DNA): TGTGCCAGCAGTGAGGACAGGACCAATCAGCCCCAGCATTTT. J is TRBJ1-5 and V is TRBV28; 7 bases agree with TRBD1. Germline CDR1 reads MDHEN; CDR2 reads SYDVKM. The CDR3 covers 14 residues. V lost 5 bases and J lost 3; bases outside the gene matches: 4. Variable domain in full (rest from reference TRBV28 and TRBJ1-5): DVKVTQSSRYLVKRTGEKVFLECVQDMDHENMFWYRQDPGLGLRLIYFSYDVKMKEKGDIPEGYSVSREKKERFSLILESASTNQTSMYLCASSEDRTNQPQHFGDGTRLSIL.

This sequence joins TRBV5-1 and TRBJ2-1; D not certain. The CDR3 sequence is 13 residues long. In germline, CDR1 is SGHRS, CDR2 YFSETQ. Trimming stripped 0 bases from V and 4 bases from J, with 5 bases between. CDR3 nucleotide sequence: TGCGCCAGCAGCTTGGGTACGTACAATGAGCAGTTCTTC. Translated: CASSLGTYNEQFF.

This chain uses TRBV5-5 with TRBJ1-5; TRBD1 matches 8 bases. The CDR3 extends over 15 amino acids. V trimming: 4 bases; J trimming: 1 base; junction bases outside the gene matches: 4. CDR1 is SGHKS and CDR2 is YYEKEE in the germline V gene (reference sequence). CDR3 sequence: CASSHTGGSNQPQHF. The CDR3 bases are TGTGCCAGCAGCCATACAGGGGGAAGCAATCAGCCCCAGCATTTT.

This rearrangement joins TRBV5-1 to TRBJ1-2; a weak D match, TRBD1 (6 bases). Deletions cut 2 bases from V and 8 bases from J, with 13 bases between. The CDR3 consists of 13 residues. From germline, CDR1 is SGHRS and CDR2 YFSETQ. The CDR3 is CASSFTGLEGYTF. CDR3 coding DNA: TGCGCCAGCAGCTTTACAGGGTTGGAGGGCTACACCTTC.

This sequence joins TRBV4-1 and TRBJ1-5; D gene unclear. The CDR3 sequence is 19 residues long. The V gene lost 0 bases and the J gene lost 0 bases, with 18 bases spanning the gap. Germline CDR1 MGHRA, CDR2 YSYEKL. The CDR3 DNA reads as TGCGCCAGCAGCCAAGATATTGGCTCCCTGGGATATAGCAATCAGCCCCAGCATTTT. Its translation is CASSQDIGSLGYSNQPQHF.

This clone has only a few counts. The chain links TRBV2 to TRBJ2-3; maybe TRBD1 (5 bases). This CDR3 has 12 residues. V was cut by 5 bases and J by 3 bases, with 6 bases left in between. Germline V gene sequence: CDR1 SNHLY, CDR2 FYNNEI. CDR3 amino acids: CASSSGTDTQYF. In DNA, the CDR3 is TGTGCCAGCAGTTCAGGGACAGATACGCAGTATTTT.